This section outlines one T cell receptor beta chain sequence together with its context. Its target is not known. The assay was immunoSEQ multiplex PCR, and TCRdb's table has in-frame clones only and misses some. The table shows hundreds of thousands of clones, with approximately 90% occurring only once. Treatment indicated: some 20 received Ad26.COV2.S at low or high dose, single or two shots; a few received placebo; per-sample allocation not given. Samples were taken on day 63 after the first vaccine or placebo injection. The record originates from a study of Ad26.COV2.S vaccination and SARS-CoV-2 variants. Study outcomes and limitations: Relative to placebo recipients, vaccine recipients exhibited elevated spike-specific TCR breadth.

The junction had 5 bases not matched to a gene; V was cut back by 5 bases and J by 0 bases. Germline V gene sequence: CDR1 SEHNR, CDR2 FQNEAQ (reference sequence). This CDR3 has 16 amino acids. This chain connects TRBV7-9 to TRBJ2-1, with 9 bases lining up with TRBD1. This TCR was sampled from a person between 18 and 65 years old who received the Ad26.COV2.S COVID-19 vaccine or a placebo. The specimen was peripheral blood, collected in a trial of Ad26.COV2.S vaccine versus placebo. Written as DNA, the CDR3 is TGTGCCAGCAGCCCGGGACAGGGTCGCTCCTACAATGAGCAGTTCTTC. Translating gives CASSPGQGRSYNEQFF.